The source of this TCR beta chain is a study of cytomegalovirus exposure and HLA in healthy donors. Nominally healthy donors provided the samples, though records likely missed some immune exposures. A remark on this clone: What it binds is not known.

The study ran its PCR with 60 Vbeta and 13 Jbeta primers. Measured with immunoSEQ multiplex PCR; TCRdb has only the in-frame clones, and not every one. Of under 250,000 clones listed, 70% to 85% are singletons. Whole-study results and caveats: The investigators catalogued 150 or so TCR beta chains as cytomegalovirus-associated.

This CDR3 has 15 residues. The V segment lost 3 bases and the J segment 4 bases; nucleotides outside the gene matches: 7. Germline V gene data show CDR1 as KGHSH and CDR2 as LQKENI. The rearrangement links TRBV18 to TRBJ1-2; 8 bases map to TRBD1. The sequence derives from a male donor in good health and CMV-seronegative. Sequenced input: PBMCs. CDR3 in DNA: TGTGCCAGCTCACCCCTCCCTGGACAGGGCTATGGCTACACCTTC. Translating gives CASSPLPGQGYGYTF. Combining the CDR3 with reference TRBV18 and TRBJ1-2 gives the whole variable domain NAGVMQNPRHLVRRRGQEARLRCSPMKGHSHVYWYRQLPEEGLKFMVYLQKENIIDESGMPKERFSAEFPKEGPSILRIQQVVRGDSAAYFCASSPLPGQGYGYTFGSGTRLTVV.